This T cell receptor beta chain comes out of a study of cytomegalovirus exposure and HLA in healthy donors. Study context: Earlier work reported 100 million or so unique TCR beta sequences from 150 million to 200 million T cells. Samples from HLA-typed donors yielded about 85 million unique TCRs in an early data release.

From germline, CDR1 is SGHKS and CDR2 YYEKEE (reference sequence). Trimming took 5 bases from V and 6 from J, leaving 18 bases between them. This CDR3 is 14 amino acids long. Primers for the PCR totalled 60 Vbeta and 13 Jbeta. In the original analysis: As a later analysis found, there were 78 million or so unique TCR beta chains, of which some 10 million were shared. The method was immunoSEQ multiplex PCR; TCRdb's version includes in-frame clones alone and lacks a portion of them. That table supplies the V and J calls and clone size; D and trimming were determined from the DNA. The sample contains more than 140,000 clones, about three quarters of which appear only once.

Sequenced sample: PBMCs. The chain has TRBV5-5 and TRBJ2-7, with D possibly being TRBD1 (6 bases). This clonotype originated in a female donor in good health and CMV-seronegative. CDR3: CASSTQGFSSEQYF. The CDR3 nucleotides read TGTGCCAGCAGTACACAGGGATTCTCGTCCGAGCAGTACTTC.